The 32 T cell receptor beta chains below all came from one sample that was sequenced in a study of identical twins. MiXCR, run by TCRdb on the 5' RACE reads, gives a single entry per CDR3 protein. Among around 960,000 distinct CDR3 sequences, 12% were seen once, and the ten largest hold around 1.6%. These data were also filed under a second study, of yellow fever vaccine responses in identical twins.

The sample consisted of PBMCs. The receptors derive from a woman between 18 and 30 years old in good health.

This clonotype was counted a few times. The V and J genes are TRBV28 and TRBJ1-2; D is uncertain. Germline V gene sequence: CDR1 MDHEN, CDR2 SYDVKM. The CDR3 loop spans 15 amino acids. Trimming removed 8 bases from V and 5 bases from J, with 21 bases in between. The CDR3: CASSSGGGLRYGYTF. CDR3 sequence (DNA): TGTGCCAGCTCGTCCGGAGGAGGTCTTCGGTATGGCTACACCTTC.

The chain couples TRBV4-1 to TRBJ2-7; TRBD2 matches 8 bases. The CDR3 extends over 16 amino acids. Trimming cost V 1 base and J 0 bases; bases outside gene matches: 5. The V gene's germline CDR1 is MGHRA and CDR2 YSYEKL. CDR3 sequence (DNA): TGCGCCAGCAGCCAAGGGTTGACTAGCGCCTCCTACGAGCAGTACTTC. Protein sequence: CASSQGLTSASYEQYF.

The chain joins TRBV29-1 to TRBJ2-1, with D perhaps assigned TRBD1 or TRBD2 (7 bases each). The CDR3 is 13 residues long. The V end lost 7 bases, the J end lost 10 bases, and 20 bases lay between the germline ends. Germline V gene lookup returns CDR1 SQVTM and CDR2 ANQGSEA. CDR3 bases: TGCAGCGCCAGGGACAGCGGGGCTTTGGAGCAGTTCTTC. Protein product: CSARDSGALEQFF.

In its sample, this clonotype was seen a few times. The rearrangement links TRBV11-2 to TRBJ2-3, with D hard to call. Trimming took off 0 bases at V and 2 bases at J, with 15 bases between the two ends. The CDR3 has 17 residues. Germline V gene lookup returns CDR1 SGHAT and CDR2 FQNNGV. Written as DNA, the CDR3 is TGTGCCAGCAGCTTAGAGGTGGGCGTAGGGTTCACAGATACGCAGTATTTT. Amino acid sequence: CASSLEVGVGFTDTQYF.

This clonotype was counted ten times or more. The V call is TRBV2, the J call TRBJ2-3, with 8 bases that match TRBD2. With V trimmed by 6 bases and J by 4 bases, 18 bases remained unmatched. Per the germline V gene, CDR1 is SNHLY and CDR2 is FYNNEI. This CDR3 contains 18 residues. In nucleotides, the CDR3 is TGTGCCAGCAGGCCTACATTCTTAGCGGGGTACAGCGCAGATACGCAGTATTTT. Translation: CASRPTFLAGYSADTQYF.

This clonotype was seen more than once but under ten times. The chain recombines TRBV27 with TRBJ2-7; the match to TRBD2 covers 11 bases. Germline V gene lookup returns CDR1 MNHEY and CDR2 SMNVEV (reference sequence). This CDR3 spans 17 amino acids. V lost 0 bases to trimming and J lost 2 bases; unmatched junction nucleotides: 6. DNA of the CDR3: TGTGCCAGCAGTTTATCGATAGGGGGACTAGCGGCCTACGAGCAGTACTTC. It translates to CASSLSIGGLAAYEQYF.

This clonotype occurred a few times. The rearrangement joins TRBV4-1 to TRBJ2-2; a possible D gene is TRBD1 (6 bases). With 0 bases removed from V and 0 bases from J, the gap between germline ends came to 11 bases. From germline, CDR1 is MGHRA and CDR2 YSYEKL. The length of the CDR3 is 17 residues. The CDR3: CASSQDFGTTNTGELFF. The DNA for the CDR3 is TGCGCCAGCAGCCAAGATTTCGGGACAACGAACACCGGGGAGCTGTTTTTT.

The V gene is TRBV5-1, the J gene TRBJ1-5; 8 nucleotides align to TRBD1. This CDR3 has 18 amino acids. The J segment lost 0 bases and the V segment lost 1 base, leaving 9 bases of the junction unmatched. Germline lookup yields CDR1 SGHRS and CDR2 YFSETQ. In nucleotides, the CDR3 is TGCGCCAGCAGCTTGACCGGGACAGGAGATTATAGCAATCAGCCCCAGCATTTT. This sequence encodes CASSLTGTGDYSNQPQHF. The whole variable domain, filled in from reference TRBV5-1 and TRBJ1-5, reads KAGVTQTPRYLIKTRGQQVTLSCSPISGHRSVSWYQQTPGQGLQFLFEYFSETQRNKGNFPGRFSGRQFSNSRSEMNVSTLELGDSALYLCASSLTGTGDYSNQPQHFGDGTRLSIL.

J is TRBJ2-5 and V is TRBV6-5; 7 bases are a match to TRBD1. The CDR3 runs 18 residues. With 4 bases clipped from V and 0 bases from J, the junction kept 14 bases outside the gene matches. Germline V gene lookup returns CDR1 MNHEY and CDR2 SVGAGI. The CDR3 DNA is TGTGCCAGCAGTTCGGGACAGTCCTTGTCAGGGTACCAAGAGACCCAGTACTTC. Its translation: CASSSGQSLSGYQETQYF.

This clonotype was detected many times. The rearrangement joins TRBV5-1 to TRBJ1-1, with D possibly TRBD1 on 6 matching bases. The CDR3 sequence is 16 residues long. In germline, CDR1 is SGHRS, CDR2 YFSETQ. V was shortened by 1 base and J by 4 bases, with 17 bases between the two germline ends. CDR3 region: CASSLSPGVVATEAFF. The DNA of the CDR3 is TGCGCCAGCAGCTTGTCCCCAGGGGTGGTTGCCACTGAAGCTTTCTTT. The complete variable domain, with remaining parts taken from reference TRBV5-1 and TRBJ1-1, reads KAGVTQTPRYLIKTRGQQVTLSCSPISGHRSVSWYQQTPGQGLQFLFEYFSETQRNKGNFPGRFSGRQFSNSRSEMNVSTLELGDSALYLCASSLSPGVVATEAFFGQGTRLTVV.

The chain recombines TRBV4-1 with TRBJ2-5, with 10 bases that match TRBD2. Germline V gene sequence: CDR1 MGHRA, CDR2 YSYEKL. This CDR3 has 17 amino acids. Losses at the gene ends were 1 base for V and 3 bases for J; bases not matched to a gene: 8. The chain's CDR3 is CASSQVGSGGPEETQYF. The CDR3 bases are TGCGCCAGCAGCCAAGTTGGTAGCGGGGGGCCGGAAGAGACCCAGTACTTC.

The chain uses TRBV15 and TRBJ1-5, with D possibly being TRBD1 (5 bases). The CDR3 has 12 residues. Between the trimmed V and J ends, which lost 8 bases and 6 bases, there was a span of 11 bases. Germline loops: CDR1 LNHNV, CDR2 YYDKDF (reference sequence). DNA for the CDR3: TGTGCCACCGCTCAGGGAGGTCAGCCCCAGCATTTT. It is translated as CATAQGGQPQHF.

J is TRBJ2-1 and V is TRBV5-5; 12 bases match TRBD2. The CDR3 has 16 amino acids. Germline CDR1 is SGHKS and CDR2 is YYEKEE (reference sequence). V lost 0 bases, J lost 8 bases, and 6 bases stayed unmatched. The CDR3 coding sequence is TGTGCCAGCAGCTTGGGGCTAGCGGGAGGGCTCGATGAGCAGTTCTTC. Translating it yields CASSLGLAGGLDEQFF. Supplemented by reference TRBV5-5 and TRBJ2-1, the full variable domain reads DAGVTQSPTHLIKTRGQQVTLRCSPISGHKSVSWYQQVLGQGPQFIFQYYEKEERGRGNFPDRFSARQFPNYSSELNVNALLLGDSALYLCASSLGLAGGLDEQFFGPGTRLTVL.

This clonotype was counted between two and nine times. This sequence joins TRBV4-1 and TRBJ2-5, with D perhaps matching TRBD1 (6 bases). The CDR3 totals 14 residues. Germline values: CDR1 MGHRA, CDR2 YSYEKL. Trimming stripped 0 bases from V and 4 bases from J, with 9 bases between. CDR3 sequence (DNA): TGCGCCAGCAGCCAAGATACAGGGCGAGAGACCCAGTACTTC. It translates to CASSQDTGRETQYF.

This clonotype was counted a few times. V is TRBV5-1 and J is TRBJ1-2; no definite D call. The V end lost 1 base, the J end lost 4 bases, and 11 bases lay between the germline ends. Germline V gene data show CDR1 as SGHRS and CDR2 as YFSETQ. This CDR3 region has 14 residues. This CDR3 reads CASSLYLQGYGYTF. The CDR3 DNA reads TGCGCCAGCAGCTTGTATTTGCAAGGCTATGGCTACACCTTC.

This sequence joins TRBV20-1 and TRBJ1-1, with D perhaps TRBD1 (5 bases). Trimming took off 1 base at V and 0 bases at J, with 9 bases between the two ends. The CDR3 is 14 residues long. Per the germline V gene, CDR1 is DFQATT and CDR2 is SNEGSKA (reference sequence). CDR3 in amino acids: CSARVGGLNTEAFF. The CDR3 DNA reads TGCAGTGCTAGAGTTGGGGGATTGAACACTGAAGCTTTCTTT.

Of note for this clonotype: A much larger clone differs from this one at a single base, so this may be a read error. The rearrangement joins TRBV7-9 to TRBJ1-4; no reliable D call. V was shortened by 1 base and J by 5 bases, with 5 bases between the two germline ends. Germline values: CDR1 SEHNR, CDR2 FQNEAQ (reference sequence). The CDR3 is made up of 13 amino acids. CDR3 nucleotides: TGTGCCAGCAGCTTAGACGGGAATGAAAAACTGTTTTTT. This translates into CASSLDGNEKLFF.

This clonotype was detected a few times. CDR3: CATSDTGTSGSLGNEQFF. DNA of the CDR3: TGTGCCACCAGTGATACCGGGACTAGCGGGAGCTTAGGAAATGAGCAGTTCTTC. This chain connects TRBV24-1 to TRBJ2-1; 14 bases match TRBD2. The CDR3 covers 18 residues. Germline-derived CDR1 and CDR2 are KGHDR and SFDVKD. With 3 bases clipped from V and 7 bases from J, the junction kept 10 bases outside the gene matches.

Regarding this clonotype: This may stem from a read error, because a much larger clone lies one nucleotide away. The chain recombines TRBV2 with TRBJ2-1; 11 bases fit TRBD2. This CDR3 has 14 residues. CDR1 is SNHLY, CDR2 FYNNEI, per germline. V shed 7 bases and J 4 bases; nucleotides not matched to a gene: 3. The CDR3 DNA follows: TGTGCCAGCAAGGGGACTAGCGGTTACAATGAGCAGTTCTTC. Translation: CASKGTSGYNEQFF.

This clonotype has only a few counts. The chain combines TRBV20-1 with TRBJ2-2; 9 bases match TRBD1. In germline, CDR1 is DFQATT, CDR2 SNEGSKA (reference sequence). The length of the CDR3 is 15 residues. Trimming took 6 bases from V and 3 from J; bases not matched to a gene: 8. DNA for the CDR3: TGCAGTGCCGTCGGGACAGGGCCCCACACCGGGGAGCTGTTTTTT. Encoded protein: CSAVGTGPHTGELFF.

The sample holds a few counts of this clonotype. The rearrangement links TRBV29-1 to TRBJ2-1; D is unclear. The CDR3 has 15 amino acids. V lost 0 bases, J lost 1 base, and 10 bases lay in between. Germline V gene sequence: CDR1 SQVTM, CDR2 ANQGSEA. CDR3: CSVEEDGRSYNEQFF. CDR3 nucleotide sequence: TGCAGCGTTGAAGAGGATGGTCGGTCCTACAATGAGCAGTTCTTC.

This clonotype showed up just a few times. The chain has TRBV4-2 and TRBJ1-5; D remains ambiguous. Per the germline V gene, CDR1 is LGHNA and CDR2 is YNFKEQ. Trimming removed 0 bases at V and 0 bases at J, with 15 bases between. The CDR3 spans 18 residues. The CDR3 spells CASSQDLGAVYSNQPQHF. DNA of the CDR3: TGTGCCAGCAGCCAAGATTTGGGAGCGGTTTATAGCAATCAGCCCCAGCATTTT.

In its sample, this clonotype was seen a few times. The CDR3 region is CASSPDRVSTEAFF. DNA for the CDR3: TGTGCCAGCAGCCCTGACAGGGTATCGACTGAAGCTTTCTTT. The chain combines TRBV12-3 or TRBV12-4 with TRBJ1-1; 7 bases are shared with TRBD1. Losses at the gene ends were 6 bases for V and 5 bases for J; bases not matched to a gene: 9. The CDR3 covers 14 residues.

This chain uses TRBV9 with TRBJ2-5; TRBD2 aligns across 14 bases. The CDR3 sequence is 18 residues long. CDR1 and CDR2 (germline): SGDLS, YYNGEE. V shed 0 bases, J shed 2 bases, and the junction held 6 bases outside the gene matches. The chain's CDR3 is CASSVGAGLAGEQETQYF. The CDR3 DNA reads TGTGCCAGCAGCGTAGGAGCGGGACTAGCGGGGGAGCAAGAGACCCAGTACTTC.

In this sample, this clonotype turned up many times. CDR3 amino acids: CASSLSGLANTEAFF. Here the CDR3 DNA reads TGTGCCAGCAGCTTATCAGGGCTGGCAAACACTGAAGCTTTCTTT. The rearrangement joins TRBV7-6 to TRBJ1-1; tentative D call: TRBD1 (5 bases). Germline CDR1 SGHVS, CDR2 FNYEAQ. V gave up 2 bases and J gave up 2 bases, with 12 bases separating them. The CDR3 sequence is 15 residues long.

V is TRBV7-8 and J is TRBJ2-1, with unresolved D. Germline V gene lookup returns CDR1 SGHVS and CDR2 FQNEAQ. This CDR3 has 16 amino acids. V lost 1 base to trimming and J lost 2 bases, with 12 bases between them. CDR3 protein: CASSLVRSRAYNEQFF. As DNA, the CDR3 is TGTGCCAGCAGCTTAGTTAGGTCTAGGGCCTACAATGAGCAGTTCTTC.

This clonotype was seen more than once but under ten times. The chain combines TRBV12-3 or TRBV12-4 with TRBJ2-2, with 8 bases identical to TRBD1. With V trimmed by 7 bases and J by 6 bases, 10 bases remained unmatched. The length of the CDR3 is 15 residues. CDR3: CASTVDRVVAGELFF. CDR3 nucleotides: TGTGCCAGCACCGTGGACAGGGTGGTGGCCGGGGAGCTGTTTTTT.

This clonotype has just a few counts. The chain has TRBV6-5 and TRBJ2-7, with unresolved D. With 2 bases removed from V and 0 bases from J, the gap between germline ends came to 14 bases. CDR3 length: 16 amino acids. Germline V gives CDR1 MNHEY, CDR2 SVGAGI. CDR3 sequence reads: CASSYAFLGSSYEQYF. The CDR3 nucleotides read TGTGCCAGCAGTTACGCCTTTCTGGGTAGCTCCTACGAGCAGTACTTC.

V and J are TRBV15 and TRBJ2-1; D possibly corresponds to TRBD2 (7 bases). Trimming cost V 0 bases and J 4 bases, with 16 bases left between them. This CDR3 spans 17 amino acids. The germline V gene has CDR1 LNHNV and CDR2 YYDKDF (reference sequence). For the CDR3, the DNA is TGTGCCACCAGCAGAGATCTAGGGGGGGCGGAGTACAATGAGCAGTTCTTC. It encodes CATSRDLGGAEYNEQFF. The variable domain in full, completed from reference TRBV15 and TRBJ2-1, reads DAMVIQNPRYQVTQFGKPVTLSCSQTLNHNVMYWYQQKSSQAPKLLFHYYDKDFNNEADTPDNFQSRRPNTSFCFLDIRSPGLGDTAMYLCATSRDLGGAEYNEQFFGPGTRLTVL.

The sample holds many counts of this clonotype. The rearrangement uses TRBV20-1 and TRBJ1-2; D may be TRBD1 (5 bases). V was trimmed by 5 bases and J by 4 bases, leaving 17 bases between them. Per the germline V gene, CDR1 is DFQATT and CDR2 is SNEGSKA (reference sequence). This CDR3 spans 14 amino acids. CDR3 in amino acids: CSAGYSRGGYGYTF. The CDR3 DNA reads TGCAGTGCTGGGTATTCGAGGGGCGGCTATGGCTACACCTTC.

This chain joins TRBV20-1 and TRBJ1-6; D remains ambiguous. The CDR3 has 14 amino acids. Between the trimmed V and J ends, which lost 1 base and 5 bases, there was a span of 9 bases. Germline V gives CDR1 DFQATT, CDR2 SNEGSKA (reference sequence). CDR3 sequence: CSARVGSDNSPLHF. The CDR3 bases are TGCAGTGCTAGAGTCGGCAGTGATAATTCACCCCTCCACTTT.

This clonotype was found a few times. The V and J genes are TRBV24-1 and TRBJ2-3, with D perhaps TRBD1 (5 bases). CDR1 is KGHDR and CDR2 is SFDVKD in the germline V gene. CDR3 length: 18 amino acids. The V end lost 4 bases, the J end lost 3 bases, and 22 bases lay between the germline ends. In DNA form, the CDR3 reads TGTGCCACCAGTGACCACAGGCTCATGAGCGAGAAAACAGATACGCAGTATTTT. Encoded protein: CATSDHRLMSEKTDTQYF.